One and the same sample provided the 26 T cell receptor beta chains below, sequenced in a study of T cell responses to AZD1222 COVID-19 vaccine. Sequenced by immunoSEQ multiplex PCR; TCRdb stores in-frame clones only, minus some. The data show under 150,000 clones, approximately 90% seen once. Sequences were derived from peripheral blood, sampled on day 0 of AZD1222 vaccination. These receptors all stem from an adult in good health.

The CDR3 coding sequence is TGTGCCATCAGTGAGAGGGCTAGCGGGGGTACAGATACGCAGTATTTT. Amino acid sequence: CAISERASGGTDTQYF. The J gene is TRBJ2-3, the V gene TRBV10-3; 10 nucleotides align to TRBD2. The trim removed 2 bases at V and 3 bases at J, leaving 5 bases unmatched. Germline V lookup: CDR1 ENHRY, CDR2 SYGVKD. The CDR3 has 16 residues.

There are a few counts of this clone. This rearrangement joins TRBV4-1 to TRBJ2-3; the match to TRBD2 covers 8 bases. Germline V CDR1 and CDR2: MGHRA, YSYEKL. The trim removed 1 base at V and 0 bases at J, leaving 18 bases unmatched. The CDR3 is 21 residues long. CDR3 DNA sequence: TGCGCCAGCAGCCAAGGTGCCAGTGCCGGACTAGCATACTCTAGCACAGATACGCAGTATTTT. Protein sequence: CASSQGASAGLAYSSTDTQYF.

This rearrangement joins TRBV7-6 to TRBJ2-1, with no clear D. The CDR3 totals 12 residues. The germline CDR1 and CDR2 sequences are SGHVS and FNYEAQ. V was pared by 4 bases and J by 7 bases, with 8 bases between. In nucleotides, the CDR3 is TGTGCCAGCAGCTCGTCCCCAAATGAGCAGTTCTTC. Its translation is CASSSSPNEQFF.

The V gene is TRBV5-8, the J gene TRBJ2-7; possibly TRBD1 for D (5 bases). Trimming cost V 2 bases and J 4 bases, with 7 bases left between them. The CDR3 is 12 residues long. Per germline, CDR1 SGHTS and CDR2 YDEGEE. CDR3 sequence: CASSLSGYEQYF. The CDR3 DNA reads as TGTGCCAGCAGCTTATCAGGGTACGAGCAGTACTTC.

V is TRBV6-6 and J is TRBJ2-5, with D tentatively TRBD2 (5 bases). V was clipped by 6 bases and J by 2 bases, with 19 bases between them. The CDR3 runs 16 residues. CDR1 is MNHNY, CDR2 SVGAGI, per germline (reference sequence). The CDR3, as DNA: TGTGCCAGCAGAGGCGTAAAGGGAGTACGGCAAGAGACCCAGTACTTC. It is translated as CASRGVKGVRQETQYF.

The rearrangement uses TRBV7-8 and TRBJ1-4; D gene unclear. V shed 5 bases and J shed 0 bases, with 13 bases lying between them. Looked up from germline, CDR1 is SGHVS and CDR2 is FQNEAQ. The CDR3 length is 16 residues. The CDR3 DNA reads as TGTGCCAGCAGCGCCGAATTCGGCGCAACTAATGAAAAACTGTTTTTT. Its translation: CASSAEFGATNEKLFF.

The chain employs TRBV19 and TRBJ2-3, with TRBD2 matching over 11 bases. The J segment lost 0 bases and the V segment lost 10 bases, leaving 3 bases of the junction unmatched. The CDR3 has 14 residues. The germline V gene has CDR1 LNHDA and CDR2 SQIVND (reference sequence). The CDR3 loop reads CATSSGGSTDTQYF. CDR3 in DNA: TGTGCCACATCTAGCGGGGGGAGCACAGATACGCAGTATTTT.

This chain connects TRBV20-1 to TRBJ1-5; D possibly corresponds to TRBD1 (6 bases). Germline V gene sequence: CDR1 DFQATT, CDR2 SNEGSKA (reference sequence). The CDR3 has 16 amino acids. V lost 3 bases to trimming and J lost 0 bases, with 15 bases between them. The CDR3 reads CSASDIGQFSNQPQHF. DNA of the CDR3: TGCAGTGCTAGTGATATCGGACAGTTTAGCAATCAGCCCCAGCATTTT.

The CDR3 region has the DNA TGTGCCAGTACCAAAGGGGCCCCTCTAGCGGGATTGGGATACAATGAGCAGTTCTTC. Translating it yields CASTKGAPLAGLGYNEQFF. This rearrangement joins TRBV19 to TRBJ2-1; 9 bases align to TRBD2. The CDR3 length is 19 residues. Germline trimming cut 7 bases from V and 4 bases from J; bases unmatched to any gene: 20. Germline assignment: CDR1 LNHDA and CDR2 SQIVND (reference sequence).

The V call is TRBV6-2 or TRBV6-3, the J call TRBJ1-5, with 12 nucleotides matching TRBD1. Germline assignment: CDR1 MNHEY and CDR2 SVGEGT. The CDR3 has 16 residues. After removal of 0 bases from V and 13 bases from J, the junction contained 10 bases not matched to a gene. CDR3 amino acids: CASSYSEGTGGLSQHF. Written as DNA, the CDR3 is TGTGCCAGCAGTTACTCGGAAGGGACAGGGGGCCTTTCTCAGCATTTT.

The rearrangement uses TRBV21-1 and TRBJ2-1. TRBV21-1 is a pseudogene. The CDR3 has 14 residues. CDR3: CASSVRTDRREQFF. Written as DNA, the CDR3 is TGTGCCAGCAGCGTCCGGACGGACCGTCGGGAGCAGTTCTTC.

This clone has more than one count but fewer than ten. The chain employs TRBV9 and TRBJ2-7; possibly TRBD2 for D (5 bases). The CDR3 loop spans 15 amino acids. Trimming took off 0 bases at V and 6 bases at J, with 16 bases between the two ends. Germline V gene data show CDR1 as SGDLS and CDR2 as YYNGEE. The CDR3 DNA is TGTGCCAGCAGCGTAGAAGGGAGTGGGCTAGGCGAGCAGTACTTC. Its translation is CASSVEGSGLGEQYF.

The chain has TRBV7-9 and TRBJ1-3; TRBD1 aligns across 7 bases. J was trimmed by 2 bases and V by 5 bases; bases with no gene match: 6. Per germline, CDR1 SEHNR and CDR2 FQNEAQ (reference sequence). This CDR3 comprises 15 residues. The CDR3 spells CASSGEGQPGNTIYF. CDR3 sequence (DNA): TGTGCCAGCAGCGGGGAGGGACAGCCTGGAAACACCATATATTTT.

This clone occurred once. V and J are TRBV7-3 and TRBJ1-2, with TRBD1 matching over 9 bases. CDR1 SGHTA and CDR2 FQGTGA come from the germline V gene. CDR3 size: 15 residues. The V segment lost 0 bases and the J segment 5 bases; nucleotides outside the gene matches: 4. CDR3 sequence (DNA): TGTGCCAGCAGCTTAACGGGACAGGGCCAATATGGCTACACCTTC. Translation gives CASSLTGQGQYGYTF.

The chain has TRBV6-4 and TRBJ2-2, with 8 bases fitting TRBD2. Germline CDR1 and CDR2: MRHNA and SNTAGT. The V gene end was trimmed by 8 bases and the J gene end by 5 bases; junction bases not matched to a gene: 13. The CDR3 is 16 amino acids. CDR3 bases: TGTGCCAGCGACCTTCGGGGACTAGTATTAACCGGGGAGCTGTTTTTT. It codes for CASDLRGLVLTGELFF.

The V gene is TRBV13, the J gene TRBJ1-3; D unclear. This CDR3 has 13 amino acids. The V gene lost 5 bases and the J gene lost 5 bases, with 10 bases spanning the gap. CDR1 PRHDT and CDR2 FYEKMQ come from the germline V gene (reference sequence). The chain's CDR3 is CASSGRRRNTIYF. CDR3 DNA sequence: TGTGCCAGCAGCGGACGGAGGCGAAACACCATATATTTT.

The chain recombines TRBV5-1 with TRBJ2-7, with 9 bases identical to TRBD1. CDR3 length: 16 residues. Trimming cost V 4 bases and J 1 base; bases outside gene matches: 9. Germline CDR1 and CDR2: SGHRS and YFSETQ. The chain's CDR3 is CASSLGGQGKSYEQYF. For the CDR3, the DNA is TGCGCCAGCAGCCTTGGGGGACAGGGTAAATCCTACGAGCAGTACTTC.

The CDR3 sequence: CAWDRGTTDTQYF. CDR3 sequence (DNA): TGTGCCTGGGACAGGGGCACGACGGATACGCAGTATTTT. The V and J genes are TRBV30 and TRBJ2-3; 8 nucleotides align to TRBD1. CDR1 and CDR2 (germline): GTSNPN, SVGIG (reference sequence). Germline trimming cut 5 bases from V and 6 bases from J; bases unmatched to any gene: 7. The CDR3 runs 13 residues.

The chain has TRBV29-1 and TRBJ2-1, with 8 bases identical to TRBD1. Trimming took 3 bases from V and 3 from J; bases not matched to a gene: 4. From germline, CDR1 is SQVTM and CDR2 ANQGSEA. CDR3 size: 14 residues. CDR3 nucleotide sequence: TGCAGCGTTGATGGGACAGGTAACTACAATGAGCAGTTCTTC. This encodes CSVDGTGNYNEQFF.

This chain connects TRBV30 to TRBJ1-1; perhaps TRBD1 as D (6 bases). The germline V gene encodes CDR1 GTSNPN and CDR2 SVGIG (reference sequence). The V end was cut by 2 bases, the J end by 1 base, with 8 bases between. This CDR3 is 13 amino acids long. This chain's CDR3 is CAWSTGQNTEAFF. As DNA, the CDR3 is TGTGCCTGGAGTACGGGACAGAACACTGAAGCTTTCTTT.

J is TRBJ1-4 and V is TRBV3-1 (or the pseudogene TRBV3-2); D is unresolved. The germline V and J ends were trimmed by 7 bases and 8 bases, with 11 bases remaining between them. Germline CDR1 and CDR2: LGHDT and YNNKEL (reference sequence). This CDR3 has 12 amino acids. As DNA, the CDR3 is TGTGCCAGCACCCACGGGCGAGAAAAACTGTTTTTT. Translating gives CASTHGREKLFF.

The CDR3 region has the DNA TGTGCCAGCTTTCTGGTGCGGGAGAGGATCAATGAGCAGTTCTTC. Translation: CASFLVRERINEQFF. This sequence joins TRBV2 and TRBJ2-1, with TRBD2 identical over 7 bases. The CDR3 loop spans 15 amino acids. Germline V gene data show CDR1 as SNHLY and CDR2 as FYNNEI. V was clipped by 8 bases and J by 6 bases; unmatched bases: 13.

The chain uses TRBV27 and TRBJ2-7; a possible D gene is TRBD1 (6 bases). This CDR3 comprises 14 residues. Trimming stripped 2 bases from V and 0 bases from J, with 8 bases between. The germline V gene encodes CDR1 MNHEY and CDR2 SMNVEV (reference sequence). CDR3 residues: CASSLGQSSYEQYF. In DNA, the CDR3 is TGTGCCAGCAGTTTAGGACAGAGCTCCTACGAGCAGTACTTC.

In regard to this clone: The junction shows a germline mismatch at one end, possibly a read error. The chain has TRBV3-1 (or the pseudogene TRBV3-2) and TRBJ2-7, with D hard to call. Looked up from germline, CDR1 is LGHDT and CDR2 is YNNKEL (reference sequence). This CDR3 has 12 residues. CDR3 DNA sequence: TGTGCCAGCAGCCAGTCTACGTACGAGCAGTGCTTC. Its translation: CASSQSTYEQCF.

This CDR3 is CAWSSFREKLFF. As DNA, the CDR3 is TGTGCCTGGAGTAGTTTTCGGGAAAAACTGTTTTTT. This chain connects TRBV30 to TRBJ1-4; the D is unclear. The CDR3 has 12 amino acids. The germline V gene encodes CDR1 GTSNPN and CDR2 SVGIG (reference sequence). V gave up 2 bases and J gave up 8 bases, with 9 bases separating them.

The genes are TRBV11-1 and TRBJ2-7, with 10 bases aligning to TRBD2. CDR1 is SGHAT and CDR2 is FQDESV in the germline V gene (reference sequence). The V gene end was trimmed by 3 bases and the J gene end by 0 bases; junction bases not matched to a gene: 2. This CDR3 has 15 amino acids. DNA for the CDR3: TGTGCCAGCAGCTTGGGACTAGCGATCTCCTACGAGCAGTACTTC. Protein: CASSLGLAISYEQYF.